The 23 T cell receptor beta chains below all came from one sample that was sequenced in a study of blood T cell repertoires in COVID-19. The protocol was immunoSEQ multiplex PCR, while the TCRdb copy is restricted to in-frame clones and leaves out a portion. The data contain approximately 320,000 clones, roughly 87% of them singletons. The sample comprised PBMCs or T cells enriched from blood (not recorded which). The receptors come from a woman aged 18-30 years who had recovered from COVID-19.

The V call is TRBV20-1, the J call TRBJ2-7, with unresolved D. Looked up from germline, CDR1 is DFQATT and CDR2 is SNEGSKA (reference sequence). The CDR3 extends over 11 amino acids. The V gene lost 3 bases and the J gene lost 2 bases, with 5 bases spanning the gap. CDR3 sequence reads: CSASRAYEQYF. Written as DNA, the CDR3 is TGCAGTGCTAGCCGCGCCTACGAGCAGTACTTC.

The genes are TRBV3-1 (or the pseudogene TRBV3-2) and TRBJ1-6, with no clear D. CDR1 and CDR2 (germline): LGHDT, YNNKEL (reference sequence). This CDR3 region has 16 residues. V dropped 0 bases and J dropped 0 bases, with 6 bases sitting between them. CDR3 DNA sequence: TGTGCCAGCAGCCAAGACACCAGCTCCTATAATTCACCCCTCCACTTT. Translation: CASSQDTSSYNSPLHF.

The chain recombines TRBV30 with TRBJ2-3, with a weak D call TRBD2 (6 bases). Trimming removed 0 bases from V and 7 bases from J, with 11 bases in between. Germline lookup yields CDR1 GTSNPN and CDR2 SVGIG (reference sequence). The CDR3 contains 13 residues. CDR3 residues: CAWSVILANTQYF. CDR3 DNA sequence: TGTGCCTGGAGTGTAATACTAGCCAATACGCAGTATTTT.

This chain connects TRBV6-2 or TRBV6-3 to TRBJ2-1, with D possibly TRBD2 on 5 matching bases. The CDR3 covers 12 residues. V shed 1 base and J shed 8 bases, with 6 bases lying between them. Germline lookup yields CDR1 MNHEY and CDR2 SVGEGT. CDR3 residues: CASSYWRDEQFF. The CDR3 DNA reads as TGTGCCAGCAGTTACTGGCGGGATGAGCAGTTCTTC.

This clone was seen only a few times. J is TRBJ1-5 and V is TRBV28; TRBD1 aligns across 10 bases. The CDR3 consists of 19 residues. The V and J ends lost 6 bases and 0 bases, in that order; junction bases with no gene match: 14. CDR1 is MDHEN, CDR2 SYDVKM, per germline. The CDR3 nucleotides read TGTGCCAGCAGGACAGGGGGCGCGGAAGATCACTATAGCAATCAGCCCCAGCATTTT. Amino acids: CASRTGGAEDHYSNQPQHF. Using reference TRBV28 and TRBJ1-5 for the parts outside the CDR3, the full variable domain is DVKVTQSSRYLVKRTGEKVFLECVQDMDHENMFWYRQDPGLGLRLIYFSYDVKMKEKGDIPEGYSVSREKKERFSLILESASTNQTSMYLCASRTGGAEDHYSNQPQHFGDGTRLSIL.

The V gene is TRBV27, the J gene TRBJ2-7, with 11 bases aligning to TRBD1. With V trimmed by 5 bases and J by 5 bases, 14 bases remained unmatched. In germline, CDR1 is MNHEY, CDR2 SMNVEV (reference sequence). The length of the CDR3 is 17 residues. CDR3 DNA: TGTGCCAGCAGTAACATTCACCCGGGACAGGGGGTAAACGAGCAGTACTTC. Its protein product is CASSNIHPGQGVNEQYF.

This sequence joins TRBV28 and TRBJ1-5; D may be TRBD1 (6 bases). V was trimmed by 7 bases and J by 3 bases, leaving 10 bases between them. Germline lookup yields CDR1 MDHEN and CDR2 SYDVKM. CDR3 length equals 13 residues. CDR3 sequence reads: CASIQGYNQPQHF. The CDR3 DNA follows: TGTGCCAGCATACAGGGCTACAATCAGCCCCAGCATTTT.

Notes on this clone: Other DNA sequences in the same sample also yield this CDR3. The rearrangement uses TRBV7-9 and TRBJ1-1; D remains unclear. Germline-derived CDR1 and CDR2 are SEHNR and FQNEAQ (reference sequence). This CDR3 has 11 amino acids. Trimming stripped 5 bases from V and 4 bases from J, with 5 bases between. The CDR3 DNA follows: TGTGCCAGCAGCCCAGGCACTGAAGCTTTCTTT. Its translation is CASSPGTEAFF.

This chain connects TRBV27 to TRBJ1-6; D is undetermined. Trimming took off 5 bases at V and 10 bases at J, with 12 bases between the two ends. The CDR3 is 13 residues long. Germline CDR1 is MNHEY and CDR2 is SMNVEV (reference sequence). The CDR3 region is CASSVSRGSPLHF. CDR3 coding DNA: TGTGCCAGCAGTGTTTCCCGCGGATCACCCCTCCACTTT.

J is TRBJ1-1 and V is TRBV5-1; 10 bases agree with TRBD1. The germline CDR1 and CDR2 sequences are SGHRS and YFSETQ. The V segment lost 0 bases and the J segment 10 bases; nucleotides outside the gene matches: 6. The CDR3 is 14 residues long. The CDR3: CASSLAGQGIGAFF. As DNA, the CDR3 is TGCGCCAGCAGCTTGGCGGGACAGGGGATCGGAGCTTTCTTT.

V and J are TRBV19 and TRBJ1-5; the D gene is possibly TRBD1 (5 bases). In germline, CDR1 is LNHDA, CDR2 SQIVND (reference sequence). The CDR3 length is 13 residues. Trimming took off 8 bases at V and 3 bases at J, with 11 bases between the two ends. CDR3 amino acids: CASGGGSNQPQHF. CDR3 in DNA: TGTGCCAGTGGGGGGGGGTCCAATCAGCCCCAGCATTTT.

The V gene is TRBV11-2, the J gene TRBJ2-6, with 7 bases fitting TRBD2. Germline-derived CDR1 and CDR2 are SGHAT and FQNNGV. The V gene end was trimmed by 5 bases and the J gene end by 4 bases; junction bases not matched to a gene: 8. The CDR3 length is 16 residues. CDR3 residues: CASSAGGGTGANVLTF. CDR3 nucleotides: TGTGCCAGCAGCGCCGGCGGGGGAACCGGGGCCAACGTCCTGACTTTC.

This clone was seen more than once but under ten times. The chain combines TRBV2 with TRBJ2-3; maybe TRBD2 (6 bases). The CDR3 runs 14 residues. V was cut by 2 bases and J by 0 bases, with 6 bases left in between. Germline V gene data show CDR1 as SNHLY and CDR2 as FYNNEI. Here the CDR3 reads CASSELASTDTQYF. In nucleotides, the CDR3 is TGTGCCAGCAGTGAACTAGCGAGCACAGATACGCAGTATTTT.

This chain connects TRBV25-1 to TRBJ2-1; 8 nucleotides line up with TRBD2. Looked up from germline, CDR1 is MGHDK and CDR2 is SYGVNS. The V gene end was trimmed by 8 bases and the J gene end by 8 bases; junction bases not matched to a gene: 8. The CDR3 is 13 amino acids. In nucleotides, the CDR3 is TGTGCCAGCGCAAGCGGGAGAAAGGATGAGCAGTTCTTC. As protein: CASASGRKDEQFF. The full variable domain, in which reference TRBV25-1 and TRBJ2-1 provide the parts outside the CDR3, is EADIYQTPRYLVIGTGKKITLECSQTMGHDKMYWYQQDPGMELHLIHYSYGVNSTEKGDLSSESTVSRIRTEHFPLTLESARPSHTSQYLCASASGRKDEQFFGPGTRLTVL.

The rearrangement joins TRBV9 to TRBJ1-2; perhaps TRBD1 as D (6 bases). Germline-derived CDR1 and CDR2 are SGDLS and YYNGEE. The CDR3 is 15 residues long. Trimming removed 4 bases at V and 2 bases at J, with 15 bases between. CDR3 DNA sequence: TGTGCCAGCAGCCCCCGCAGGGGAGGGAACTATGGCTACACCTTC. Translating it yields CASSPRRGGNYGYTF.

This chain uses TRBV12-3 or TRBV12-4 with TRBJ1-2; 9 bases map to TRBD1. With V trimmed by 6 bases and J by 8 bases, 7 bases remained unmatched. CDR3 size: 13 residues. CDR3 in amino acids: CASSSTGGRGYTF. The CDR3 region has the DNA TGTGCCAGCAGCTCTACAGGGGGCAGGGGCTACACCTTC.

This clone was found once. The rearrangement joins TRBV6-2 or TRBV6-3 to TRBJ1-1; the match to TRBD1 covers 9 bases. Losses at the gene ends were 0 bases for V and 3 bases for J; bases not matched to a gene: 5. The CDR3 covers 16 residues. The germline CDR1 and CDR2 sequences are MNHEY and SVGEGT. The CDR3 DNA sequence: TGTGCCAGCAGTTACTCGGGACAGGGTTGGGACACTGAAGCTTTCTTT. Protein: CASSYSGQGWDTEAFF.

The chain combines TRBV9 with TRBJ1-1; D is unresolved. CDR1 is SGDLS and CDR2 is YYNGEE in the germline V gene. V lost 3 bases, J lost 6 bases, and 9 bases lay in between. This CDR3 spans 12 amino acids. CDR3 region: CASSAGRSEAFF. CDR3 coding DNA: TGTGCCAGCAGCGCGGGGAGGTCTGAAGCTTTCTTT.

The chain recombines TRBV10-3 with TRBJ1-4; D possibly corresponds to TRBD1 (6 bases). The germline gives CDR1 ENHRY, CDR2 SYGVKD. The CDR3 has 14 amino acids. With 10 bases removed from V and 0 bases from J, the gap between germline ends came to 12 bases. The CDR3 nucleotides read TGTGCCACCTCAGGGGCAGCAACTAATGAAAAACTGTTTTTT. Protein: CATSGAATNEKLFF.

The V gene is TRBV7-2, the J gene TRBJ2-2; 9 bases agree with TRBD1. The CDR3 loop spans 16 amino acids. From germline, CDR1 is SGHTA and CDR2 FQGNSA. V lost 5 bases, J lost 1 base, and 5 bases stayed unmatched. As DNA, the CDR3 is TGTGCCAGCAGCCCACGGACAGGGGTGAACACCGGGGAGCTGTTTTTT. Protein sequence: CASSPRTGVNTGELFF. The full variable domain, in which reference TRBV7-2 and TRBJ2-2 provide the parts outside the CDR3, is GAGVSQSPSNKVTEKGKDVELRCDPISGHTALYWYRQSLGQGLEFLIYFQGNSAPDKSGLPSDRFSAERTGGSVSTLTIQRTQQEDSAVYLCASSPRTGVNTGELFFGEGSRLTVL.

This clone occurred once. The CDR3 spells CASSGLQGGHNEQFF. The DNA for the CDR3 is TGTGCCAGCAGCGGACTACAGGGGGGGCACAATGAGCAGTTCTTC. V is TRBV14 and J is TRBJ2-1; D may be TRBD1 (8 bases). The V gene lost 5 bases and the J gene lost 5 bases, with 16 bases spanning the gap. In germline, CDR1 is SGHDN, CDR2 FVKESK. This CDR3 spans 15 amino acids.

V and J are TRBV4-1 and TRBJ2-1; D not certain. V was pared by 2 bases and J by 0 bases, with 8 bases between. The CDR3 covers 15 residues. CDR1 MGHRA and CDR2 YSYEKL come from the germline V gene. The CDR3, as DNA: TGCGCCAGCAGCCAACGAGGAAACTCCTACAATGAGCAGTTCTTC. It encodes CASSQRGNSYNEQFF.

The chain employs TRBV3-1 (or the pseudogene TRBV3-2) and TRBJ1-1; TRBD1 might be the D (6 bases). Germline V gives CDR1 LGHDT, CDR2 YNNKEL (reference sequence). The length of the CDR3 is 13 residues. V was pared by 6 bases and J by 2 bases, with 10 bases between. The CDR3 DNA reads as TGTGCCAGCAGTTACAGGGACAACACTGAAGCTTTCTTT. Translating gives CASSYRDNTEAFF.